These 10 T cell receptor beta chains were all obtained from the same sample, sequenced in a study of cytomegalovirus exposure and HLA in healthy donors. Use of 60 Vbeta and 13 Jbeta primers characterized the PCR. TCRdb's table, derived via immunoSEQ multiplex PCR, lists solely in-frame clones and lacks some. The sample has approximately 140,000 clones; almost 85% are singletons. The specimen sequenced was PBMCs. The source of these receptors is a boy under 10 years old in good health and CMV-seronegative.

The rearrangement links TRBV11-2 to TRBJ2-7, with a tentative D call TRBD1 (6 bases). The CDR3 sequence is 15 residues long. Between the trimmed V and J ends, which lost 1 base and 1 base, there was a span of 11 bases. Germline V gene sequence: CDR1 SGHAT, CDR2 FQNNGV. CDR3 amino acids: CASSLVPQGSYEQYV. The DNA for the CDR3 is TGTGCCAGCAGCTTAGTGCCACAGGGTTCCTACGAGCAGTACGTC.

The chain joins TRBV2 to TRBJ2-5; D may be TRBD1 (6 bases). The CDR3 consists of 17 residues. Germline CDR1 and CDR2: SNHLY and FYNNEI. V was shortened by 0 bases and J by 7 bases, with 21 bases between the two germline ends. The DNA for the CDR3 is TGTGCCAGCAGTGAAGCGCTTAGGGCCCTGTCGACAGGGACCCAGTACTTC. Its translation: CASSEALRALSTGTQYF.

The chain recombines TRBV7-8 with TRBJ2-1, with TRBD2 matching over 9 bases. CDR3 length: 13 amino acids. Germline CDR1 is SGHVS and CDR2 is FQNEAQ. The CDR3 sequence is CAIAGVSPNEQFF. The DNA for the CDR3 is TGTGCAATAGCGGGAGTATCCCCCAATGAGCAGTTCTTC. Based on the CDR3 plus reference TRBV7-8 and TRBJ2-1, the full variable domain is GAGVSQSPRYKVAKRGQDVALRCDPISGHVSLFWYQQALGQGPEFLTYFQNEAQLDKSGLPSDRFFAERPEGSVSTLKIQRTQQEDSAVYLCAIAGVSPNEQFFGPGTRLTVL.

The chain employs TRBV10-3 and TRBJ2-6; a weak D match, TRBD1 (6 bases). CDR1 and CDR2 from the germline V gene are ENHRY and SYGVKD. This CDR3 is built from 17 residues. Trimming shortened V by 10 bases and J by 0 bases, and 19 bases separated the two germline ends. In nucleotides, the CDR3 is TGTGCCACCCAGGGGACCGTGCCCTTCTCTGGGGCCAACGTCCTGACTTTC. As protein: CATQGTVPFSGANVLTF.

J is TRBJ2-1 and V is TRBV9, with D possibly matching TRBD2 (5 bases). Between the trimmed V and J ends, which lost 4 bases and 9 bases, there was a span of 20 bases. The CDR3 is 15 residues long. Germline V gene sequence: CDR1 SGDLS, CDR2 YYNGEE. The CDR3 spells CASSPRRAGYSEQFF. In DNA, the CDR3 is TGTGCCAGCAGCCCCCGGCGGGCTGGGTATAGTGAGCAGTTCTTC.

The chain has TRBV11-3 and TRBJ2-1, with 9 positions matching TRBD1. This CDR3 comprises 13 residues. From germline, CDR1 is SGHNT and CDR2 YENEEA. V was clipped by 6 bases and J by 8 bases; unmatched bases: 5. The CDR3 nucleotides are TGTGCCAGCAGATCAACAGGGGGCGATGAGCAGTTCTTC. Translation gives CASRSTGGDEQFF.

This clone has only a few counts. The gene calls are TRBV10-3 and TRBJ1-1, with a tentative D call TRBD1 (5 bases). From germline, CDR1 is ENHRY and CDR2 SYGVKD. Trimming took 0 bases from V and 6 from J, leaving 8 bases between them. The CDR3 runs to 13 residues. The chain's CDR3 is CAISESGAPEAFF. The CDR3, as DNA: TGTGCCATCAGTGAGTCAGGGGCACCTGAAGCTTTCTTT.

The chain joins TRBV7-2 to TRBJ2-3, with TRBD2 matching 7 bases. In germline, CDR1 is SGHTA, CDR2 FQGNSA. With V trimmed by 3 bases and J by 5 bases, 8 bases remained unmatched. The CDR3 has 15 residues. The CDR3, as DNA: TGTGCCAGCAGCTTCCGTCGAGGGGAGGGAGATACGCAGTATTTT. Its protein is CASSFRRGEGDTQYF.

This chain uses TRBV19 with TRBJ2-3; TRBD1 might be the D (6 bases). The CDR3 has 14 residues. Trimming removed 7 bases at V and 2 bases at J, with 13 bases between. CDR1 and CDR2 from the germline V gene are LNHDA and SQIVND (reference sequence). This CDR3 is CASMPTGPTDTQYF. The CDR3 coding sequence is TGTGCCAGTATGCCGACAGGACCCACAGATACGCAGTATTTT.

The chain is built from TRBV27 and TRBJ2-5, with D possibly TRBD2 on 5 matching bases. Trimming pared 4 bases from V and 4 bases from J, leaving 16 bases between. Germline CDR1 MNHEY, CDR2 SMNVEV (reference sequence). The CDR3 consists of 15 residues. CDR3 amino acids: CASSSLVSKRETQYF. The DNA for the CDR3 is TGTGCCAGCAGTTCACTAGTGAGTAAGCGAGAGACCCAGTACTTC.